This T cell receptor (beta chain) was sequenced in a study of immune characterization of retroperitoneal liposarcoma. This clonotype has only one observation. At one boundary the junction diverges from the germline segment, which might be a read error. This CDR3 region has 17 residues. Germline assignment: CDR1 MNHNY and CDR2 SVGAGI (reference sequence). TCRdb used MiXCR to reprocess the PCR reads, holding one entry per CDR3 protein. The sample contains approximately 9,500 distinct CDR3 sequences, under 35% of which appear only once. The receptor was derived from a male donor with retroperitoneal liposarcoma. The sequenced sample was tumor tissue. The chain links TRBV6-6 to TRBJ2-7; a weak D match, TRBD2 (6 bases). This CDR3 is CASSYSIGRGGSSPLHF. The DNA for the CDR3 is TGTGCCAGCAGTTACTCCATAGGGCGGGGAGGAAGTTCACCCCTCCACTTC.